This TCR beta chain was retrieved from a study of blood T cell repertoires in COVID-19. Study-wide background: Samples of COVID-19 (acute and convalescent) were obtained from the United States, Italy and Spain.

Data came from immunoSEQ multiplex PCR; TCRdb stores just in-frame clones and leaves some out. The sample has about 480,000 clones, roughly 91% seen once. V lost 8 bases and J 0 bases, leaving 24 bases between the germline ends. Germline values: CDR1 MDHEN, CDR2 SYDVKM. The CDR3 contains 18 residues. This clone appeared a single time. The receptor was derived from a woman between 25 and 40 years old with acute or convalescent COVID-19. The chain couples TRBV28 to TRBJ2-3; D is perhaps TRBD2 (7 bases). Material for sequencing was peripheral blood. This CDR3 is CASPPPMGGANSTDTQYF. The CDR3 DNA reads TGTGCCAGCCCTCCGCCTATGGGGGGGGCGAATAGCACAGATACGCAGTATTTT. Full variable domain (remainder filled in from reference TRBV28 and TRBJ2-3): DVKVTQSSRYLVKRTGEKVFLECVQDMDHENMFWYRQDPGLGLRLIYFSYDVKMKEKGDIPEGYSVSREKKERFSLILESASTNQTSMYLCASPPPMGGANSTDTQYFGPGTRLTVL.